This is a list of T cell receptor beta chains from one sample in a study of blood T cell repertoires in COVID-19. TCRdb keeps only in-frame clones here, not all; method: immunoSEQ multiplex PCR. Among some 200,000 clones listed, around 80% were seen once. Sequencing used peripheral blood. Receptor source: a young man with active or convalescent COVID-19. The conserved cysteine and the conserved F or W are not part of the CDR3 here.

TRBV25-1	TRBJ2-3	ASSPNVPGQVRTDTQY
TRBV4-1	TRBJ1-3	ASSQEHGTGSGNTIY
TRBV4-1	TRBJ2-5	ASSPSFSGGGLD
TRBV6-5	TRBJ2-2	ASNRLAGGPGELF
TRBV6-5	TRBJ1-2	ASHGVQGYT
TRBV30	TRBJ1-1	AWSVHAAKAF
TRBV18	TRBJ2-7	ASSPNTGSYEQY
TRBV7-9	TRBJ1-5	ASSPDPGDSNQPQH
TRBV6-1	TRBJ1-5	ASSPGTGDQPQH
TRBV24-1	TRBJ1-5	ATSDQGAQPQH
TRBV3-1/TRBV3-2	TRBJ2-5	ASSQHVVGAEPQETQY
TRBV12-3/TRBV12-4	TRBJ2-7	ASSLGSWYEQY
TRBV30	TRBJ1-6	AWTPGQGVRTYNSPLH
TRBV19	TRBJ2-5	ASSMEGLRETQY
TRBV2	TRBJ1-4	ASRANEKLF
TRBV5-4	TRBJ2-6	ARINTTGGPPSGANVLT
TRBV19	TRBJ2-7	ASSIDNEQY